This passage covers 14 T cell receptor beta chains from one sample sequenced in a study of T cell changes during pregnancy in multiple sclerosis. Measured with immunoSEQ multiplex PCR; TCRdb has only the in-frame clones, and not every one. The table includes some 70,000 clones, about 91% detected once. Sequencing used CD4+ T cells from peripheral blood mononuclear cells, obtained in the third trimester of pregnancy. Every receptor here comes from a female donor in good health, enrolled as a control in a pregnancy study.

The CDR3 nucleotides are TGTGCCTGGGTCGAGGACAGTTTCAGCTCCTACGAGCAGTACTTC. This gives the protein CAWVEDSFSSYEQYF. The chain combines TRBV30 with TRBJ2-7, with D perhaps TRBD1 (6 bases). V was clipped by 5 bases and J by 0 bases, with 17 bases between them. Germline assignment: CDR1 GTSNPN and CDR2 SVGIG (reference sequence). CDR3 length: 15 residues.

This chain uses TRBV5-1 with TRBJ1-2, with 8 bases fitting TRBD1. This CDR3 has 15 residues. Unmatched junction bases numbered 9, after V lost 4 bases and J lost 4 bases. CDR1 is SGHRS, CDR2 YFSETQ, per germline. The CDR3 is CASSTSGGVGYGYTF. CDR3 coding DNA: TGCGCCAGCAGCACCTCAGGGGGCGTTGGCTATGGCTACACCTTC.

The CDR3 DNA reads TGTGCCAGCAGACCCAGGACTAGCGGGGGGGATAACTACAATGAGCAGTTCTTC. Residues: CASRPRTSGGDNYNEQFF. The V and J genes are TRBV11-3 and TRBJ2-1, with 15 bases fitting TRBD2. After removal of 6 bases from V and 3 bases from J, the junction contained 9 bases not matched to a gene. Germline CDR1 is SGHNT and CDR2 is YENEEA. The CDR3 spans 18 residues.

This rearrangement joins TRBV7-2 to TRBJ1-1; 11 bases fit TRBD1. The germline V gene has CDR1 SGHTA and CDR2 FQGNSA. The ends lost 1 base at V and 7 bases at J; junction bases unmatched: 5. The CDR3 loop spans 15 amino acids. DNA for the CDR3: TGTGCCAGCAGCTTAGGGGGACAGGGGGTGGGTGAAGCTTTCTTT. Translated, it gives CASSLGGQGVGEAFF.

The chain recombines TRBV11-2 with TRBJ1-2; perhaps TRBD1 as D (6 bases). The V gene's germline CDR1 is SGHAT and CDR2 FQNNGV. V shed 1 base and J shed 0 bases, with 12 bases lying between them. The CDR3 contains 16 residues. The CDR3 protein is CASSLVQGKANYGYTF. Written as DNA, the CDR3 is TGTGCCAGCAGCTTAGTCCAGGGGAAAGCTAACTATGGCTACACCTTC.

The chain uses TRBV18 and TRBJ2-7; D perhaps matches TRBD1 (6 bases). Germline CDR1 KGHSH, CDR2 LQKENI. Trimming pared 2 bases from V and 2 bases from J, leaving 13 bases between. This CDR3 has 15 amino acids. CDR3 residues: CASSPGAGVTYEQYF. The CDR3 bases are TGTGCCAGCTCACCAGGGGCAGGGGTCACCTACGAGCAGTACTTC.

This chain links TRBV5-5 with TRBJ2-1; 8 bases are shared with TRBD1. The CDR3 is 15 residues long. V shed 1 base, J shed 7 bases, and the junction held 7 bases outside the gene matches. The V gene's germline CDR1 is SGHKS and CDR2 YYEKEE (reference sequence). CDR3 sequence: CASSLYLGQGNEQFF. The CDR3 bases are TGTGCCAGCAGCTTGTATCTCGGACAGGGTAATGAGCAGTTCTTC.

The chain has TRBV10-3 and TRBJ1-5; D is unclear. This CDR3 is 13 amino acids long. Deletions cut 3 bases from V and 7 bases from J, with 10 bases between. Germline V CDR1 and CDR2: ENHRY, SYGVKD. DNA of the CDR3: TGTGCCATCAGTGACGCCCCAGGACAGCCCCAGCATTTT. As protein: CAISDAPGQPQHF.

V gene TRBV5-1 combines with J gene TRBJ2-3; 8 nucleotides match TRBD2. J lost 2 bases, V lost 4 bases, and 6 bases had no gene match. The CDR3 contains 15 residues. In germline, CDR1 is SGHRS, CDR2 YFSETQ. The CDR3 DNA sequence: TGCGCCAGCAGCATTCCTAGCGGGCCCACAGATACGCAGTATTTT. It translates to CASSIPSGPTDTQYF.

The chain carries TRBV5-6 and TRBJ2-7; weak D call: TRBD1 (7 bases). Germline V gives CDR1 SGHDT, CDR2 YYEEEE. The CDR3 consists of 15 residues. V lost 4 bases, J lost 2 bases, and 16 bases lay in between. The CDR3 loop is CASSRGGGGAYEQYF. The CDR3 nucleotides read TGTGCCAGCAGCCGAGGGGGCGGCGGGGCCTACGAGCAGTACTTC.

This sequence joins TRBV5-1 and TRBJ1-3; unclear D gene. V lost 0 bases and J 4 bases, leaving 11 bases between the germline ends. The CDR3 loop spans 15 amino acids. Germline V gene data show CDR1 as SGHRS and CDR2 as YFSETQ. The CDR3 reads CASSLAAGSGNTIYF. In DNA form, the CDR3 reads TGCGCCAGCAGCTTGGCCGCCGGGTCCGGAAACACCATATATTTT.

The CDR3 sequence is CASSYSLNQPQHF. CDR3 nucleotides: TGTGCCAGTAGTTACAGTCTCAATCAGCCCCAGCATTTT. The chain links TRBV19 to TRBJ1-5; D unresolved. The CDR3 contains 13 residues. V shed 5 bases and J shed 3 bases, with 8 bases lying between them. Germline CDR1 reads LNHDA; CDR2 reads SQIVND (reference sequence).

The rearrangement uses TRBV15 and TRBJ1-5; no definite D call. Germline CDR1 is LNHNV and CDR2 is YYDKDF (reference sequence). V lost 3 bases to trimming and J lost 3 bases, with 9 bases between them. This CDR3 spans 14 amino acids. The CDR3 sequence is CATSRRGYNQPQHF. The CDR3 DNA reads as TGTGCCACCAGCAGGCGGGGTTACAATCAGCCCCAGCATTTT.

This chain uses TRBV28 with TRBJ1-4; D perhaps matches TRBD1 (5 bases). The CDR3 runs to 16 residues. Trimming cost V 3 bases and J 4 bases, with 15 bases left between them. Germline CDR1 reads MDHEN; CDR2 reads SYDVKM. The CDR3 DNA sequence: TGTGCCAGCAGTTTCTCAGGGCCACGGATTAATGAAAAACTGTTTTTT. Amino acids: CASSFSGPRINEKLFF.